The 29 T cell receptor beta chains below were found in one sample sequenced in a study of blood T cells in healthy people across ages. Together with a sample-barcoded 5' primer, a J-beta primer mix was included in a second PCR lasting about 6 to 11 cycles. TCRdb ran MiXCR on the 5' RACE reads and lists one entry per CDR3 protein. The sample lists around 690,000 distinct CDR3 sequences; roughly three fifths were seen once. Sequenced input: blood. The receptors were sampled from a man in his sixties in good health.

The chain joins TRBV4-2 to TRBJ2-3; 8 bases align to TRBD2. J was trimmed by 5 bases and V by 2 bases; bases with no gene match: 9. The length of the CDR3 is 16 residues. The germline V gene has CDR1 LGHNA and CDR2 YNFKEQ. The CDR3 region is CASSQQVGRVGDTQYF. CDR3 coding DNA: TGTGCCAGCAGCCAACAGGTCGGGAGGGTTGGAGATACGCAGTATTTT.

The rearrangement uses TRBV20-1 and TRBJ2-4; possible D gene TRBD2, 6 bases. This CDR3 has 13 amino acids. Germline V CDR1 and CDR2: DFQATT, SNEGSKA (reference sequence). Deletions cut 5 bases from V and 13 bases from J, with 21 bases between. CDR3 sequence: CSAERFGGTPQYF. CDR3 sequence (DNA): TGCAGTGCTGAGCGATTTGGAGGGACCCCCCAGTACTTC.

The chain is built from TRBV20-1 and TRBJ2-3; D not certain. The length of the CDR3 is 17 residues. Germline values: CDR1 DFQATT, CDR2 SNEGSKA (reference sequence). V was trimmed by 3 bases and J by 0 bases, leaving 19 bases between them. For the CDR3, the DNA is TGCAGTGCTAGGAAGGTGTCCCCGCACAGAAGCACAGATACGCAGTATTTT. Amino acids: CSARKVSPHRSTDTQYF.

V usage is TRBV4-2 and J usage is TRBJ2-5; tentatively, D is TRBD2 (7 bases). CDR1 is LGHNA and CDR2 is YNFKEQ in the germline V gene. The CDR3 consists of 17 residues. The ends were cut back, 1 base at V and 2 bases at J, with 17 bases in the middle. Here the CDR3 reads CASSQVGGGANQETQYF. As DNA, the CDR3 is TGTGCCAGCAGCCAAGTAGGGGGGGGGGCGAATCAAGAGACCCAGTACTTC.

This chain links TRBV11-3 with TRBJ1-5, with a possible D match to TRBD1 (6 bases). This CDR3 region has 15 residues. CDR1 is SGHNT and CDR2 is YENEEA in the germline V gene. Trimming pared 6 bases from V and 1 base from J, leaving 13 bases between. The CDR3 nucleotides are TGTGCCAGCAGAAGAGGACAGCTAAGCAATCAGCCCCAGCATTTT. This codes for CASRRGQLSNQPQHF.

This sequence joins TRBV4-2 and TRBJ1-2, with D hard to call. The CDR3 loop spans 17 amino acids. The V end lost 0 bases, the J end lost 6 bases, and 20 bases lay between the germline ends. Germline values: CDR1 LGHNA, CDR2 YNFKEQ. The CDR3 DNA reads TGTGCCAGCAGCCAAGAAGGGTATTCGCGGCAGGATCATGGCTACACCTTC. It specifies CASSQEGYSRQDHGYTF.

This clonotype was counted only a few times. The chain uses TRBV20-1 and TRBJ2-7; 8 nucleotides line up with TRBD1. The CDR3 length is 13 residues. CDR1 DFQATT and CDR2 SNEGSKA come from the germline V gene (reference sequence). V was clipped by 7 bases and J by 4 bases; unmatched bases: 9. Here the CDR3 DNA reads TGCAGTGTCCAACCCAGGGGGCTATACGAGCAGTACTTC. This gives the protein CSVQPRGLYEQYF.

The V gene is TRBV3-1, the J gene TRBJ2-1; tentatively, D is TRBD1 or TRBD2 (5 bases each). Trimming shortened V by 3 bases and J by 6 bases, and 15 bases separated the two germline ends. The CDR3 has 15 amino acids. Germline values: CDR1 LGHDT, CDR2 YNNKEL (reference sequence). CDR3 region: CASSHPGRRSNEQFF. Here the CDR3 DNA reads TGTGCCAGCAGCCATCCGGGACGACGCAGCAATGAGCAGTTCTTC.

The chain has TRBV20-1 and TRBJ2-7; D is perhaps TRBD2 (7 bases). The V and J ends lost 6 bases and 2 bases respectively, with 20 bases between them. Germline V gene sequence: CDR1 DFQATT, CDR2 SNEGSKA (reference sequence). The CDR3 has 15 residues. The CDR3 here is CSATEGGATTYEQYF. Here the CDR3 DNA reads TGCAGTGCCACCGAGGGGGGGGCTACGACCTACGAGCAGTACTTC.

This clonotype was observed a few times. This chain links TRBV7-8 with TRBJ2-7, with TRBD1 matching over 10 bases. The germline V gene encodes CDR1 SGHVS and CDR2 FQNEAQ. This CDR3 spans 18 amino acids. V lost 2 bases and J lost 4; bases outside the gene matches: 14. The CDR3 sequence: CASSLLRVLGQGLYEQYF. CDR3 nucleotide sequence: TGTGCCAGCAGCTTACTAAGAGTTTTGGGACAGGGGCTATACGAGCAGTACTTC. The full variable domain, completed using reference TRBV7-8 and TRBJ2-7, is GAGVSQSPRYKVAKRGQDVALRCDPISGHVSLFWYQQALGQGPEFLTYFQNEAQLDKSGLPSDRFFAERPEGSVSTLKIQRTQQEDSAVYLCASSLLRVLGQGLYEQYFGPGTRLTVT.

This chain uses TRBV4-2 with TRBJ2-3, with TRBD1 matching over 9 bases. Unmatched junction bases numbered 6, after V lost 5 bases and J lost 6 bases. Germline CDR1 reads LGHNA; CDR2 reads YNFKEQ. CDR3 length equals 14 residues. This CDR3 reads CASSRDRVEDTQYF. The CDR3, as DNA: TGTGCCAGCAGCAGGGACAGGGTTGAGGATACGCAGTATTTT.

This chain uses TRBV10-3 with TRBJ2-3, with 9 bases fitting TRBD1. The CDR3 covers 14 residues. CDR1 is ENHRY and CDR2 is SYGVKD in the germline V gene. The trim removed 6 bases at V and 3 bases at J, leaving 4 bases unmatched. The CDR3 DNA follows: TGTGCCATCAGGCCGGGACAGGGAACAGATACGCAGTATTTT. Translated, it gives CAIRPGQGTDTQYF.

The chain's CDR3 is CASSYRGGLSSYEQYF. The DNA for the CDR3 is TGTGCCAGCAGCTACCGGGGGGGACTCAGCTCCTACGAGCAGTACTTC. The chain carries TRBV5-8 and TRBJ2-7, with TRBD2 identical over 8 bases. In germline, CDR1 is SGHTS, CDR2 YDEGEE. The CDR3 contains 16 residues. Trimming took 3 bases from V and 0 from J; bases not matched to a gene: 8.

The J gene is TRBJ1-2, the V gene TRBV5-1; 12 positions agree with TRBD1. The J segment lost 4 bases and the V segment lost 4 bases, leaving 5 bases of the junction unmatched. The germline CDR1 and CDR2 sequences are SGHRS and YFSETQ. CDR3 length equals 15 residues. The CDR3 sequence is CASSLGTGGTYGYTF. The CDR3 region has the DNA TGCGCCAGCAGCCTTGGGACAGGGGGCACCTATGGCTACACCTTC.

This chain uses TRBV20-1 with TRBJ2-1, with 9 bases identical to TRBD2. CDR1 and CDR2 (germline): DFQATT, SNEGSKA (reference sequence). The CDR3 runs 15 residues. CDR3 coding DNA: TGCAGCGCTCCAAATAGCGGGGGCCGTTACAATGAGCAGTTCTTC. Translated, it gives CSAPNSGGRYNEQFF.

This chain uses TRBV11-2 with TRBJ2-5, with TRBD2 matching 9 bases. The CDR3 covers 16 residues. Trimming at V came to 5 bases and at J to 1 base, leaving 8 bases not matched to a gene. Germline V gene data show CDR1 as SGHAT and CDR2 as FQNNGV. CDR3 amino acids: CASSPQRGAIQETQYF. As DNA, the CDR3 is TGTGCCAGCAGCCCCCAGCGGGGGGCCATCCAAGAGACCCAGTACTTC.

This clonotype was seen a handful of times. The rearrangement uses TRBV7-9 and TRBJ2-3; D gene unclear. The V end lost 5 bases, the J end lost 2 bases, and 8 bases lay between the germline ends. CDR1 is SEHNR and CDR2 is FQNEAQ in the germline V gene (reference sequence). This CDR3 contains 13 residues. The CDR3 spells CASSPEPTDTQYF. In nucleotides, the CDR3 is TGTGCCAGCAGCCCGGAACCCACAGATACGCAGTATTTT.

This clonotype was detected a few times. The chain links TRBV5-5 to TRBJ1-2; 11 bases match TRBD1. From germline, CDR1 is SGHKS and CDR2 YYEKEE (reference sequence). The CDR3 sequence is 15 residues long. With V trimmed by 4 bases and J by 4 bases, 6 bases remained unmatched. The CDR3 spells CASSRGQGGSYGYTF. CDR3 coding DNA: TGTGCCAGCAGCAGGGGACAGGGGGGTTCCTATGGCTACACCTTC. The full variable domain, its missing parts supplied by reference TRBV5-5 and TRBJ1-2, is DAGVTQSPTHLIKTRGQQVTLRCSPISGHKSVSWYQQVLGQGPQFIFQYYEKEERGRGNFPDRFSARQFPNYSSELNVNALLLGDSALYLCASSRGQGGSYGYTFGSGTRLTVV.

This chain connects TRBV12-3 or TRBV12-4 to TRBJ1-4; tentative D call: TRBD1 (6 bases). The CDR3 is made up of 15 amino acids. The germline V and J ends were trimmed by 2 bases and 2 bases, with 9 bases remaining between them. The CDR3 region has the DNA TGTGCCAGCAGTTTACAGGGGCGCACTAATGAAAAACTGTTTTTT. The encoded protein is CASSLQGRTNEKLFF.

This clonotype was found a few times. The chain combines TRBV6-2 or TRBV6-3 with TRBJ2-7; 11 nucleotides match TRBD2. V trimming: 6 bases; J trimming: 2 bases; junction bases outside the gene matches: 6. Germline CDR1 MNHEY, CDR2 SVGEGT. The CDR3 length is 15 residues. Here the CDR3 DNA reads TGTGCCAGCAGGCCGGGTAGCGGGGGGGCCTACGAGCAGTACTTC. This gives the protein CASRPGSGGAYEQYF.

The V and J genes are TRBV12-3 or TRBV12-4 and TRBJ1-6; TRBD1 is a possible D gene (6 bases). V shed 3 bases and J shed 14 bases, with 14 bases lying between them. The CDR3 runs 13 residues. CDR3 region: CASSFRTVSSLHF. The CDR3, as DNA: TGTGCCAGCAGTTTCAGGACAGTATCTTCCCTCCACTTT.

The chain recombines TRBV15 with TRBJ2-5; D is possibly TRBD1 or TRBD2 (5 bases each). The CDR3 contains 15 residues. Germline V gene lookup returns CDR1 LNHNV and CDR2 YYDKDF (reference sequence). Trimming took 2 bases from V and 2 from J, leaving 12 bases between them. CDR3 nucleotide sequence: TGTGCCACCAGCAGACCCACAGGAGGTCAAGAGACCCAGTACTTC. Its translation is CATSRPTGGQETQYF.

The chain's CDR3 is CASSGTTQETQYF. CDR3 nucleotides: TGTGCCAGCAGCGGGACTACCCAAGAGACCCAGTACTTC. V and J are TRBV3-1 and TRBJ2-5, with 7 bases fitting TRBD2. This CDR3 is 13 amino acids long. V gave up 5 bases and J gave up 1 base; unmatched junction bases: 1. Germline values: CDR1 LGHDT, CDR2 YNNKEL (reference sequence).

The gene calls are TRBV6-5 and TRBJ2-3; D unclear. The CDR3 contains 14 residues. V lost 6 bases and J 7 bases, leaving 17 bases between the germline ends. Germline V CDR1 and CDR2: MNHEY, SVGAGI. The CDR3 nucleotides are TGTGCCAGCAGGGACCCCATCCGTGTGAATACGCAGTATTTT. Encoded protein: CASRDPIRVNTQYF.

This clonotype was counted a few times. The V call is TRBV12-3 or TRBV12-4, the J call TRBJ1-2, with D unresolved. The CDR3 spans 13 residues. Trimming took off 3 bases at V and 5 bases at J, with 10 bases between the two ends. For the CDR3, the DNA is TGTGCCAGCAGTTTTGGGAAAATTTATGGCTACACCTTC. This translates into CASSFGKIYGYTF.

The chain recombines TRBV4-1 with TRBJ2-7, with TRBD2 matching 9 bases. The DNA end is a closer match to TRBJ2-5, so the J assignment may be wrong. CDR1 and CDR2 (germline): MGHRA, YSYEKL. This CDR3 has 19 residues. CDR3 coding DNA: TGCGCCAGCAGCCAAGAAAGGAGGGTTGGCGGGGGGGAAAAAGAGACCCAGTACTTC. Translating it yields CASSQERRVGGGEKETQYF.

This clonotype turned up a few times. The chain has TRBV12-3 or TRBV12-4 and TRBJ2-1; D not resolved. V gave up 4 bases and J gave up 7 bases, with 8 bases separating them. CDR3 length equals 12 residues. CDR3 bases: TGTGCCAGCAGTTGGAGTGAGAATGAGCAGTTCTTC. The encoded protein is CASSWSENEQFF.

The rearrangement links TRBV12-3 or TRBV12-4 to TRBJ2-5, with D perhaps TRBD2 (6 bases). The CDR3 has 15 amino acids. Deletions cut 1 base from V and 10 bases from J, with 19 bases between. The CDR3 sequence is CASSLVGGPSYDQYF. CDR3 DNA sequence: TGTGCCAGCAGTTTAGTCGGGGGACCCTCCTACGACCAGTACTTC.

The CDR3 here is CSARFPRAGSNNEQFF. CDR3 nucleotides: TGCAGTGCTAGATTCCCGAGAGCGGGATCGAACAATGAGCAGTTCTTC. The chain is built from TRBV20-1 and TRBJ2-1; 7 bases line up with TRBD2. V lost 2 bases, J lost 5 bases, and 12 bases stayed unmatched. The CDR3 is made up of 16 amino acids. In germline, CDR1 is DFQATT, CDR2 SNEGSKA (reference sequence).